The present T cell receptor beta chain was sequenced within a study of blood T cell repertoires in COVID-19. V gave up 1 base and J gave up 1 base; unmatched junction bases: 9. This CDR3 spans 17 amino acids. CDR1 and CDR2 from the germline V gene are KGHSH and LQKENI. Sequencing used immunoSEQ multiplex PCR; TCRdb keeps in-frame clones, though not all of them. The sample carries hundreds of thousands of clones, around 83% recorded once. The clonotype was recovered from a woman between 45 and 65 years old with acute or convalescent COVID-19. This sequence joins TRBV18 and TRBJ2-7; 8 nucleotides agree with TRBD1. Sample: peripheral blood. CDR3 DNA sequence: TGTGCCAGCTCACCACGCAAACTCCGGGACAGGTCCTACGAGCAGTACTTC. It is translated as CASSPRKLRDRSYEQYF.